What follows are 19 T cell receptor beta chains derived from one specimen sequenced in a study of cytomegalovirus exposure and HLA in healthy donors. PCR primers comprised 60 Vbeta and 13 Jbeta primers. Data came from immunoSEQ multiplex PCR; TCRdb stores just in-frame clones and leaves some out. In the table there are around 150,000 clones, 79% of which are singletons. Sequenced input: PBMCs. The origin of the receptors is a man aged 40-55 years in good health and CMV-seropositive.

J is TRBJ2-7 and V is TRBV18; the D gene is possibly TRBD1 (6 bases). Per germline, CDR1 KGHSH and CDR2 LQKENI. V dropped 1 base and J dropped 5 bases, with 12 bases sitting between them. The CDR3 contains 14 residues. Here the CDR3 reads CASSPLPGEDEQYF. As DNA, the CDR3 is TGTGCCAGCTCACCACTCCCAGGGGAAGACGAGCAGTACTTC.

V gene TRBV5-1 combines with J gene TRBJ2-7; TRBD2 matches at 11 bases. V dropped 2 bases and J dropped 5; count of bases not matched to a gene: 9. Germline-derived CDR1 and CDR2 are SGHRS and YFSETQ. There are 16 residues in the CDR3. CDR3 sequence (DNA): TGCGCCAGCAGCTTTCAGACTAGCGGGGTTTCGGACGAGCAGTACTTC. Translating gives CASSFQTSGVSDEQYF.

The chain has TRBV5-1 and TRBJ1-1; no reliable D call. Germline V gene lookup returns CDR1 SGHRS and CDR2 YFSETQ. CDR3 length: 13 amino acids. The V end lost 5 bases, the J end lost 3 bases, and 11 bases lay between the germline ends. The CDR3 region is CASRTEGDTEAFF. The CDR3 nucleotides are TGCGCCAGCAGAACGGAGGGAGACACTGAAGCTTTCTTT.

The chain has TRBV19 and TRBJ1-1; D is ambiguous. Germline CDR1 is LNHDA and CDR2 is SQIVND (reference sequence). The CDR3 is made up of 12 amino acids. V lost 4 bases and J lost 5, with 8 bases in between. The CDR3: CASSTRGTEAFF. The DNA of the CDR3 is TGTGCCAGTAGTACCCGAGGGACTGAAGCTTTCTTT.

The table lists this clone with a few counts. The CDR3 nucleotides are TGTGCCAGCAGTGACTCCGGGACAGCGAACACCGGGGAGCTGTTTTTT. It is translated as CASSDSGTANTGELFF. J is TRBJ2-2 and V is TRBV6-4; 7 nucleotides align to TRBD1. In germline, CDR1 is MRHNA, CDR2 SNTAGT. The CDR3 runs to 16 residues. Trimming took 0 bases from V and 0 from J; bases not matched to a gene: 1.

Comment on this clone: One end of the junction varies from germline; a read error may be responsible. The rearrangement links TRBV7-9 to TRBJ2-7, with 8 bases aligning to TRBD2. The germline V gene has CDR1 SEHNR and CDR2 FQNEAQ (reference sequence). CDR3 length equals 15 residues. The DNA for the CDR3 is TGTTCCAGCAGCTCACGGGAGGGAGTCCCCTACGAGCAGTACTTC. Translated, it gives CSSSSREGVPYEQYF. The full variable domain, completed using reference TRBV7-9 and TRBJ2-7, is DTGVSQNPRHKITKRGQNVTFRCDPISEHNRLYWYRQTLGQGPEFLTYFQNEAQLEKSRLLSDRFSAERPKGSFSTLEIQRTEQGDSAMYLCSSSSREGVPYEQYFGPGTRLTVT.

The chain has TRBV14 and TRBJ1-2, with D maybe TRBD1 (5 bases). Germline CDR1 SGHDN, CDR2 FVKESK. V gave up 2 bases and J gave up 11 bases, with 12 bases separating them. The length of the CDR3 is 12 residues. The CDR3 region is CASSQLTVSYTF. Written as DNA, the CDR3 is TGTGCCAGCAGCCAATTGACAGTATCATACACCTTC.

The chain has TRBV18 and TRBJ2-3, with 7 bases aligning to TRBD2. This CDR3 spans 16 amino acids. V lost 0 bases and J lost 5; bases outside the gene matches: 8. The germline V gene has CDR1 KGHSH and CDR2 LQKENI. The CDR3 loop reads CASSPPGGSYGDTQYF. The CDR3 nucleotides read TGTGCCAGCTCACCACCGGGCGGGAGCTACGGAGATACGCAGTATTTT.

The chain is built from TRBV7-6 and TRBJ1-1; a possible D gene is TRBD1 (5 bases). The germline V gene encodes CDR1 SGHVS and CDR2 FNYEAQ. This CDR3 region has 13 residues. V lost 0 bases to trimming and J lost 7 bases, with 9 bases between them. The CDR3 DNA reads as TGTGCCAGCAGCTTAGCCGGGGGTTATGAAGCTTTCTTT. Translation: CASSLAGGYEAFF.

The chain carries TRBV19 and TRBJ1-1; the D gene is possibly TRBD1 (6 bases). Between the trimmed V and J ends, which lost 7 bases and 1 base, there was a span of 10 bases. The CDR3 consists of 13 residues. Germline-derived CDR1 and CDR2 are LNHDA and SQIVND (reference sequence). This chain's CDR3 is CASTWTENTEAFF. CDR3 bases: TGTGCCAGTACTTGGACAGAGAACACTGAAGCTTTCTTT.

The CDR3 sequence: CASTPGGSGQETQYF. CDR3 coding DNA: TGTGCCAGCACCCCGGGGGGTAGCGGACAAGAGACCCAGTACTTC. The V and J genes are TRBV4-2 and TRBJ2-5; 7 positions agree with TRBD2. This CDR3 comprises 15 residues. From germline, CDR1 is LGHNA and CDR2 YNFKEQ. Trimming removed 7 bases from V and 2 bases from J; junction bases left unmatched: 10.

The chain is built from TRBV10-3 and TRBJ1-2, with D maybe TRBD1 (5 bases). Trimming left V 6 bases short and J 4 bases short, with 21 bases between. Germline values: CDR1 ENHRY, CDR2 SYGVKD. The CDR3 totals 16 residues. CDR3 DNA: TGTGCCATCAGGGGCGACGGGGGGGTTAGCGGCTATGGCTACACCTTC. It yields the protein CAIRGDGGVSGYGYTF.

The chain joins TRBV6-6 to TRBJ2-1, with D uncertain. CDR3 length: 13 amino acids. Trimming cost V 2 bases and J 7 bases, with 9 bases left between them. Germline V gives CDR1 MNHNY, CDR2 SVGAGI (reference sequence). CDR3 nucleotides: TGTGCCAGCAGTTACGTGACACTGAATGAGCAGTTCTTC. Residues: CASSYVTLNEQFF.

The CDR3 loop reads CASSSHRVGQRVKNIQYF. The CDR3 DNA is TGTGCCAGCAGCTCCCACCGCGTGGGACAGAGGGTCAAAAACATTCAGTACTTC. The chain carries TRBV11-2 and TRBJ2-4, with TRBD1 matching 7 bases. Per the germline V gene, CDR1 is SGHAT and CDR2 is FQNNGV. The CDR3 is 18 residues long. Unmatched junction bases numbered 15, after V lost 4 bases and J lost 3 bases.

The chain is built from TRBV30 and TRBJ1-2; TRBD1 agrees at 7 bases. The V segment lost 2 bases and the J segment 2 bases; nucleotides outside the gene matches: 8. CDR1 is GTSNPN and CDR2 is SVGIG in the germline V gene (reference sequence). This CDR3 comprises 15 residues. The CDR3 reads CAWSQGRGLNYGYTF. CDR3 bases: TGTGCCTGGAGTCAGGGCAGGGGGTTAAACTATGGCTACACCTTC.

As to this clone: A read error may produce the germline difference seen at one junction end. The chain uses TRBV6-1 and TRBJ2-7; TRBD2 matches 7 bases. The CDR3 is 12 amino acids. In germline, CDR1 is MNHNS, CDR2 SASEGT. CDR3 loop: CASSERTRKGRF. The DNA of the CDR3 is TGTGCCAGCAGTGAAAGGACTAGAAAAGGGCGCTTC.

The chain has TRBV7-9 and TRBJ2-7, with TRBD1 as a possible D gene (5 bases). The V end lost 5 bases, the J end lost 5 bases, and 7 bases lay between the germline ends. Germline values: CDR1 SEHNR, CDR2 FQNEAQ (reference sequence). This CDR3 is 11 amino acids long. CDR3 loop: CASSPRDEQYF. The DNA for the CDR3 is TGTGCCAGCAGCCCCAGGGACGAGCAGTACTTC.

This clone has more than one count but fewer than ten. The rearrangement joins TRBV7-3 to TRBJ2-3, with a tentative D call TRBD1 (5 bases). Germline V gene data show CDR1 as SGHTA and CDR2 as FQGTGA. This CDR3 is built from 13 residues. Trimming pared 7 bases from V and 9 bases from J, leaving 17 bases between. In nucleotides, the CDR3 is TGTGCCAGCACGTCCCAGGGTGCAGGGACGCAGTATTTT. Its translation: CASTSQGAGTQYF.

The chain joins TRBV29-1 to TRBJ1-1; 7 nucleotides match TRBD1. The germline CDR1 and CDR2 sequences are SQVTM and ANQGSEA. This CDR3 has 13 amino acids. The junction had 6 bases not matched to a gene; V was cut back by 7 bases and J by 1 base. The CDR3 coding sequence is TGCAGCGGAGGACAGGCCTGGAACACTGAAGCTTTCTTT. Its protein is CSGGQAWNTEAFF.